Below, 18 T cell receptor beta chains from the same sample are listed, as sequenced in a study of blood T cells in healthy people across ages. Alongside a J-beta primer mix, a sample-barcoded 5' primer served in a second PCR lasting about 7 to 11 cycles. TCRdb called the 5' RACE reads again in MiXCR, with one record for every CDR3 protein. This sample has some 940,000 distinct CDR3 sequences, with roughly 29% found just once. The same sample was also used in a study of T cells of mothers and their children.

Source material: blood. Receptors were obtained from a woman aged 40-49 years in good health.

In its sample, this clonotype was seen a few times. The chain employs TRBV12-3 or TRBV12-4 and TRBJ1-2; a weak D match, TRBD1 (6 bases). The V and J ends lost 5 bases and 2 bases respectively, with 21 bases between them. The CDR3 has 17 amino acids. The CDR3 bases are TGTGCCAGCAGTCTCTACAGGGTCGGTCATCCCAACTATGGCTACACCTTC. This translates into CASSLYRVGHPNYGYTF.

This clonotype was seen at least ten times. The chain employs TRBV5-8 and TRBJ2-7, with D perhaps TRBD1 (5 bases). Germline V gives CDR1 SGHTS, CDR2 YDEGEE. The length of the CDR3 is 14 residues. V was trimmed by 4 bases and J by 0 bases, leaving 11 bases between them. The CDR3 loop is CASSPTGYSYEQYF. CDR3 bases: TGTGCCAGCAGCCCAACAGGTTACTCCTACGAGCAGTACTTC.

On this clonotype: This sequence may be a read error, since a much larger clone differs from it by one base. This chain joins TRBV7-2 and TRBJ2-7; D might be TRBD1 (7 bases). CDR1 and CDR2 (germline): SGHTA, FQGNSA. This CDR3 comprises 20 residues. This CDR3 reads CASSLVSGFPGGRSSYEQCF. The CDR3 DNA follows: TGTGCCAGCAGCTTAGTGAGCGGGTTTCCAGGGGGACGGAGTTCCTACGAGCAGTGCTTC.

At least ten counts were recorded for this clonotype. The DNA for the CDR3 is TGTGCCATTGGGACGGATTCCTACGAGCAGTACTTC. Translating gives CAIGTDSYEQYF. V gene TRBV10-3 combines with J gene TRBJ2-7; D may be TRBD1 or TRBD2 (5 bases each). This CDR3 has 12 residues. Trimming removed 9 bases at V and 1 base at J, with 10 bases between. Germline V gene sequence: CDR1 ENHRY, CDR2 SYGVKD.

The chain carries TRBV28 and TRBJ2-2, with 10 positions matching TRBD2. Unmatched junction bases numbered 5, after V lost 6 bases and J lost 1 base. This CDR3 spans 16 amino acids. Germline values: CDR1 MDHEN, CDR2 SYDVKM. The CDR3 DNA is TGTGCCAGCAGGCGAGCGGGGGGGTGGAACACCGGGGAGCTGTTTTTT. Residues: CASRRAGGWNTGELFF.

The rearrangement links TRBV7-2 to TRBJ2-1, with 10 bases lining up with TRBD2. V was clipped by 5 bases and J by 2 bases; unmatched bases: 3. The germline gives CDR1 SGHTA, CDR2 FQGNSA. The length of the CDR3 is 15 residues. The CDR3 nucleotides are TGTGCCAGCAGCATAAGCGGGGGGGCCTACAATGAGCAGTTCTTC. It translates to CASSISGGAYNEQFF.

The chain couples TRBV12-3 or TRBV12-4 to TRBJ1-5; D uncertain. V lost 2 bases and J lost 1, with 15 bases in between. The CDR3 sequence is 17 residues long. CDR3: CASSLKILGTSNQPQHF. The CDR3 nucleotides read TGTGCCAGCAGTTTAAAAATATTGGGCACAAGCAATCAGCCCCAGCATTTT.

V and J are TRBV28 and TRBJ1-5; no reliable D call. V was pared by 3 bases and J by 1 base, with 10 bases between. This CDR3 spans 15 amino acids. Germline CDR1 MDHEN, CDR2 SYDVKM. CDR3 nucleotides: TGTGCCAGCAGTTTGGGCGGACGAAGCAATCAGCCCCAGCATTTT. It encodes CASSLGGRSNQPQHF. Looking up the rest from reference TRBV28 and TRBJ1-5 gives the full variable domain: DVKVTQSSRYLVKRTGEKVFLECVQDMDHENMFWYRQDPGLGLRLIYFSYDVKMKEKGDIPEGYSVSREKKERFSLILESASTNQTSMYLCASSLGGRSNQPQHFGDGTRLSIL.

CDR3 region: CASSPTITYTQYF. DNA for the CDR3: TGTGCCAGCTCACCAACAATCACGTATACGCAGTACTTC. J is TRBJ2-5 and V is TRBV18; no reliable D call. The germline V and J ends were trimmed by 2 bases and 11 bases, with 15 bases remaining between them. The germline V gene encodes CDR1 KGHSH and CDR2 LQKENI. This CDR3 region has 13 residues.

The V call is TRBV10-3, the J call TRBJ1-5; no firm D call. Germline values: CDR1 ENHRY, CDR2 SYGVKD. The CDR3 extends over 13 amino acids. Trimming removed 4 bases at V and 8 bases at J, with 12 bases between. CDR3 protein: CAISVSLKEPQHF. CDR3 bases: TGTGCCATCAGTGTGTCGCTCAAAGAGCCCCAGCATTTT.

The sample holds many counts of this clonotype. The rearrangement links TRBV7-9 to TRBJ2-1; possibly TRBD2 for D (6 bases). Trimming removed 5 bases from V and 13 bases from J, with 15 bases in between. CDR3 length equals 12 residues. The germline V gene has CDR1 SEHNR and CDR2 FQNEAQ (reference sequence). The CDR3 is CASSLRLVEQFF. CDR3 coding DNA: TGTGCCAGCAGCCTCAGACTAGTAGAACAGTTCTTC.

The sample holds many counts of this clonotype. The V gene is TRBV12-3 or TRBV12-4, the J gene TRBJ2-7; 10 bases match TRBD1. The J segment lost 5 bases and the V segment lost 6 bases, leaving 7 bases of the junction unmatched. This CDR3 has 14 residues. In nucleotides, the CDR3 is TGTGCCAGCAGCCCGGGACAGGGGTTGGACGAGCAGTACTTC. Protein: CASSPGQGLDEQYF.

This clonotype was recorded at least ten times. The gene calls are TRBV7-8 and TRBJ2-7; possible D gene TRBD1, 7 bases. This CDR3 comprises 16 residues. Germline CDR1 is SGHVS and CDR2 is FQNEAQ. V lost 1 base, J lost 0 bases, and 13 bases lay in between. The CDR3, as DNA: TGTGCCAGCAGCTTAGTCCAGGGGGGAAGCTCCTACGAGCAGTACTTC. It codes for CASSLVQGGSSYEQYF.

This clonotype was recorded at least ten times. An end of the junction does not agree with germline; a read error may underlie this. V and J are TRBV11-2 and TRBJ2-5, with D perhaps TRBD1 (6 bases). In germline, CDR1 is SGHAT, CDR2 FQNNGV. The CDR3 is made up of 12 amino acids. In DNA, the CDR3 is TGCGCCAGCAGCACAGGGAGAGAGACCCAGTACTTC. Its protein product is CASSTGRETQYF. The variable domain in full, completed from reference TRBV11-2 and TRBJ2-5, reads EAGVAQSPRYKIIEKRQSVAFWCNPISGHATLYWYQQILGQGPKLLIQFQNNGVVDDSQLPKDRFSAERLKGVDSTLKIQPAKLEDSAVYLCASSTGRETQYFGPGTRLLVL.

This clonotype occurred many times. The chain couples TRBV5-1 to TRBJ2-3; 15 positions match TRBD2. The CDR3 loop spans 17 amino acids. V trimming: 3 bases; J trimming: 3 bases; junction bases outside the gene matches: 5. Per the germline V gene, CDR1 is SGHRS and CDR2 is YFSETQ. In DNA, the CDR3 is TGCGCCAGCAGCTCGGGACTAGCGGGGGGCACGACAGATACGCAGTATTTT. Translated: CASSSGLAGGTTDTQYF.

The DNA of the CDR3 is TGTGCCAGCAGTCGCCGGGACACGGTCGAGCAGTACTTC. Translation: CASSRRDTVEQYF. The gene calls are TRBV7-9 and TRBJ2-5; D might be TRBD1 (6 bases). Near its end, the DNA agrees better with TRBJ2-7, so the J call may be wrong. The germline V gene has CDR1 SEHNR and CDR2 FQNEAQ (reference sequence). The CDR3 extends over 13 amino acids.

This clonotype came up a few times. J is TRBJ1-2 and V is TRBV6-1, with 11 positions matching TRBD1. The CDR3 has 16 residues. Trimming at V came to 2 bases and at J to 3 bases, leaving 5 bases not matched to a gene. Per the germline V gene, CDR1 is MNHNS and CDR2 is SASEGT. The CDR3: CASSENWDRGDYGYTF. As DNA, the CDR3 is TGTGCCAGCAGTGAAAACTGGGACAGGGGGGACTATGGCTACACCTTC.

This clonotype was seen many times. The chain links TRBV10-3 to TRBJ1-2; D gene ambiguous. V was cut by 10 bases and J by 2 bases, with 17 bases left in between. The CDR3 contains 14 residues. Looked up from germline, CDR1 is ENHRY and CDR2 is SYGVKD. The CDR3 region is CATVGLQSNYGYTF. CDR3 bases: TGTGCCACCGTCGGACTCCAATCCAACTATGGCTACACCTTC.